Below are 25 T cell receptor beta chains sequenced from a single sample in a study of T cell responses to AZD1222 COVID-19 vaccine. Using immunoSEQ multiplex PCR, the repertoire was profiled, and TCRdb retains in-frame clones only, with some absent. The sample records more than 110,000 clones, roughly 90% being singletons. The source material was peripheral blood, sampled 28 days after the second AZD1222 dose. These receptors were obtained from an adult who received the AZD1222 COVID-19 vaccine.

The chain joins TRBV5-4 to TRBJ2-1, with TRBD2 identical over 8 bases. Looked up from germline, CDR1 is SGHNT and CDR2 is YYREEE (reference sequence). After removal of 4 bases from V and 4 bases from J, the junction contained 10 bases not matched to a gene. The CDR3 loop spans 16 amino acids. CDR3 residues: CASSPGGKVGYNEQFF. As DNA, the CDR3 is TGTGCCAGCAGCCCGGGAGGGAAAGTGGGTTACAATGAGCAGTTCTTC.

CDR3 DNA: TGTGCCAGCAGCTCCACCGAATTGGGGACAGCCTCCTCACCCCTCCACTTT. This sequence encodes CASSSTELGTASSPLHF. This chain connects TRBV7-9 to TRBJ1-6; 7 bases align to TRBD1. CDR3 length: 17 residues. The germline V gene has CDR1 SEHNR and CDR2 FQNEAQ (reference sequence). The ends lost 4 bases at V and 10 bases at J; junction bases unmatched: 16.

V is TRBV27 and J is TRBJ1-1, with a weak D call TRBD1 (5 bases). The CDR3 totals 13 residues. Germline V CDR1 and CDR2: MNHEY, SMNVEV (reference sequence). With 11 bases removed from V and 5 bases from J, the gap between germline ends came to 18 bases. The CDR3 coding sequence is TGTGCCCTCAAAAGGGGAAGGAGGACTGAAGCTTTCTTT. The encoded protein is CALKRGRRTEAFF.

The chain combines TRBV11-3 with TRBJ2-3; 7 positions match TRBD2. The germline gives CDR1 SGHNT, CDR2 YENEEA. The CDR3 has 16 residues. Trimming removed 5 bases from V and 0 bases from J; junction bases left unmatched: 8. DNA of the CDR3: TGTGCCAGCAGCCGAGCTAGCGGAACTAGCACAGATACGCAGTATTTT. Translation gives CASSRASGTSTDTQYF.

This clone is a singleton in its sample. DNA for the CDR3: TGTGCCAGTTTTTCTTTGACAGGGGTTGCTTTCTTT. Translated: CASFSLTGVAFF. The gene calls are TRBV19 and TRBJ1-1, with TRBD1 matching over 8 bases. Trimming removed 8 bases from V and 11 bases from J; junction bases left unmatched: 10. There are 12 residues in the CDR3. Germline V lookup: CDR1 LNHDA, CDR2 SQIVND (reference sequence).

The chain joins TRBV15 to TRBJ1-6; D gene unclear. There are 14 residues in the CDR3. Germline values: CDR1 LNHNV, CDR2 YYDKDF (reference sequence). Trimming left V 0 bases short and J 6 bases short, with 6 bases between. The DNA of the CDR3 is TGTGCCACCAGCAGAGACTCGGGTAATTCACCCCTCCACTTT. Residues: CATSRDSGNSPLHF. Based on the CDR3 plus reference TRBV15 and TRBJ1-6, the full variable domain is DAMVIQNPRYQVTQFGKPVTLSCSQTLNHNVMYWYQQKSSQAPKLLFHYYDKDFNNEADTPDNFQSRRPNTSFCFLDIRSPGLGDTAMYLCATSRDSGNSPLHFGNGTRLTVT.

The V call is TRBV10-2, the J call TRBJ1-3; D perhaps matches TRBD1 (6 bases). Germline CDR1 is WSHSY and CDR2 is SAAADI. The CDR3 totals 17 residues. The V end lost 0 bases, the J end lost 0 bases, and 12 bases lay between the germline ends. This chain's CDR3 is CASSESGTPSSGNTIYF. The CDR3 nucleotides read TGCGCCAGCAGTGAGTCCGGGACACCGAGCTCTGGAAACACCATATATTTT.

About this clone itself: The sample holds other DNA sequences that translate to the same CDR3. The chain recombines TRBV29-1 with TRBJ2-7; possibly TRBD2 for D (6 bases). The CDR3 consists of 15 residues. Germline V lookup: CDR1 SQVTM, CDR2 ANQGSEA. Trimming shortened V by 4 bases and J by 3 bases, and 19 bases separated the two germline ends. The CDR3 loop reads CSVAALGGWNYEQYF. The DNA of the CDR3 is TGCAGCGTTGCCGCTCTGGGAGGATGGAACTACGAGCAGTACTTC.

In this sample, this clone turned up a few times. The limits of the CDR3 on the DNA are not certain, so only TCRdb's listed CDR3 is given. J is TRBJ2-2 and V is TRBV21-1; the table's D call TRBD1 went unverified against the DNA. TRBV21-1 is a recognized pseudogene. The CDR3 is 16 residues long, ends included. CDR3 sequence: CASSKVGGGNTGELFF.

This clone was detected only once. The chain joins TRBV6-5 to TRBJ2-1, with 12 bases lining up with TRBD1. There are 15 residues in the CDR3. J lost 9 bases, V lost 2 bases, and 5 bases had no gene match. Germline V gives CDR1 MNHEY, CDR2 SVGAGI. The CDR3 bases are TGTGCCAGCAGTTACCAGGGGACAGGGGGCCCTGAGCAGTTCTTC. This sequence encodes CASSYQGTGGPEQFF.

This clone was counted a single time. The chain carries TRBV5-6 and TRBJ1-5; maybe TRBD1 (6 bases). The V and J ends lost 6 bases and 2 bases respectively, with 15 bases between them. The CDR3 runs 15 residues. The germline V gene has CDR1 SGHDT and CDR2 YYEEEE. CDR3 sequence (DNA): TGTGCCAGCACCCGGCAGGGGTCGGGCAATCAGCCCCAGCATTTT. Amino acid sequence: CASTRQGSGNQPQHF.

This sequence joins TRBV9 and TRBJ1-3, with D possibly TRBD1 on 5 matching bases. This CDR3 spans 15 amino acids. Per the germline V gene, CDR1 is SGDLS and CDR2 is YYNGEE. Trimming pared 4 bases from V and 7 bases from J, leaving 18 bases between. The CDR3 loop reads CASSPLEGLRNTIYF. DNA of the CDR3: TGTGCCAGCAGCCCCCTGGAGGGGTTAAGGAACACCATATATTTT.

The chain carries TRBV6-2 or TRBV6-3 and TRBJ2-2; D gene unclear. V dropped 6 bases and J dropped 5 bases, with 10 bases sitting between them. CDR1 is MNHEY, CDR2 SVGEGT, per germline. The CDR3 consists of 13 residues. For the CDR3, the DNA is TGTGCCAGCAGCAATAATTGGACCGGGGAGCTGTTTTTT. Protein sequence: CASSNNWTGELFF.

This clone came up once. The V and J genes are TRBV30 and TRBJ2-7; 9 positions match TRBD1. V was pared by 2 bases and J by 5 bases, with 16 bases of the junction left unmatched. CDR3 size: 17 residues. Germline V CDR1 and CDR2: GTSNPN, SVGIG (reference sequence). The CDR3 loop is CAWSSGQGEKKGDEQYF. In DNA, the CDR3 is TGTGCCTGGAGTTCGGGACAGGGAGAAAAAAAGGGTGACGAGCAGTACTTC.

DNA for the CDR3: TGTGCCAGCAGCTTAATGGCACAGAAAGAGACCCAGTACTTC. This sequence encodes CASSLMAQKETQYF. This chain uses TRBV11-2 with TRBJ2-5; D gene uncertain. Trimming stripped 2 bases from V and 3 bases from J, with 10 bases between. The CDR3 totals 14 residues. Germline V gene lookup returns CDR1 SGHAT and CDR2 FQNNGV.

CDR3 region: CASREQGAGGYTF. CDR3 coding DNA: TGTGCCAGCAGGGAACAGGGGGCTGGTGGCTACACCTTC. The chain employs TRBV2 and TRBJ1-2; 9 bases agree with TRBD1. Germline lookup yields CDR1 SNHLY and CDR2 FYNNEI. The CDR3 runs 13 residues. The V segment lost 6 bases and the J segment 7 bases; nucleotides outside the gene matches: 6.

In this sample, this clone turned up a few times. This chain links TRBV5-6 with TRBJ1-1; D might be TRBD1 (6 bases). The V gene's germline CDR1 is SGHDT and CDR2 YYEEEE. The CDR3 spans 17 residues. Trimming took off 4 bases at V and 1 base at J, with 20 bases between the two ends. This CDR3 reads CASSPPGQGLENTEAFF. CDR3 DNA sequence: TGTGCCAGCAGCCCCCCCGGCCAGGGGTTGGAGAACACTGAAGCTTTCTTT.

The chain is built from TRBV19 and TRBJ2-7; 9 positions agree with TRBD1. Trimming at V came to 9 bases and at J to 3 bases, leaving 3 bases not matched to a gene. Germline values: CDR1 LNHDA, CDR2 SQIVND (reference sequence). The CDR3 extends over 12 amino acids. CDR3 nucleotides: TGTGCCAGCCGGGACAGGGTCTACGAGCAGTACTTC. Its protein is CASRDRVYEQYF.

The genes are TRBV27 and TRBJ1-4, with 11 bases lining up with TRBD1. Trimming cost V 6 bases and J 7 bases; bases outside gene matches: 4. The CDR3 is 14 residues long. CDR1 and CDR2 from the germline V gene are MNHEY and SMNVEV (reference sequence). The CDR3 protein is CASSGQGAIEKLFF. CDR3 DNA sequence: TGTGCCAGCAGCGGACAGGGGGCGATTGAAAAACTGTTTTTT.

This clone was detected once. The chain uses TRBV9 and TRBJ2-3; possibly TRBD2 for D (5 bases). V lost 7 bases to trimming and J lost 0 bases, with 12 bases between them. The CDR3 length is 14 residues. The germline gives CDR1 SGDLS, CDR2 YYNGEE. The CDR3 DNA is TGTGCCAGCCAAAGCGGAATTAGCACAGATACGCAGTATTTT. Amino acids: CASQSGISTDTQYF.

This sequence joins TRBV12-3 or TRBV12-4 and TRBJ1-5, with D maybe TRBD1 (5 bases). This CDR3 has 13 residues. Trimming cost V 8 bases and J 5 bases, with 13 bases left between them. The CDR3 DNA reads as TGTGCCAGCGCCGGGCAGGGTCATCAGCCCCAGCATTTT. Translating it yields CASAGQGHQPQHF.

The chain couples TRBV6-5 to TRBJ1-3, with D uncertain. V dropped 0 bases and J dropped 2 bases, with 8 bases sitting between them. The V gene's germline CDR1 is MNHEY and CDR2 SVGAGI. The CDR3 spans 15 residues. The CDR3 DNA reads TGTGCCAGCAGTTACTCTTTCTCCCCTGGAAACACCATATATTTT. It encodes CASSYSFSPGNTIYF.

This rearrangement joins TRBV30 to TRBJ1-4; D ambiguous. The CDR3 is 15 residues long. The V and J ends lost 2 bases and 10 bases respectively, with 20 bases between them. The germline CDR1 and CDR2 sequences are GTSNPN and SVGIG (reference sequence). The CDR3 region is CAWSLPGRGSAKLFF. The CDR3 DNA sequence: TGTGCCTGGAGTCTCCCAGGACGAGGATCTGCAAAACTGTTTTTT.

The chain couples TRBV7-9 to TRBJ2-1; 9 bases agree with TRBD2. The V segment lost 4 bases and the J segment 8 bases; nucleotides outside the gene matches: 12. Germline CDR1 is SEHNR and CDR2 is FQNEAQ (reference sequence). The CDR3 has 16 amino acids. The CDR3 nucleotides read TGTGCCAGCAGCTCGTGGGTTAGCGGGAGTAGCGATGAGCAGTTCTTC. Protein product: CASSSWVSGSSDEQFF.

The gene calls are TRBV19 and TRBJ1-2, with D perhaps TRBD1 (6 bases). This CDR3 is built from 13 residues. Germline loops: CDR1 LNHDA, CDR2 SQIVND (reference sequence). V lost 4 bases, J lost 1 base, and 7 bases lay in between. In DNA form, the CDR3 reads TGTGCCAGTAGTAACAGGGATAACTATGGCTACACCTTC. This sequence encodes CASSNRDNYGYTF.